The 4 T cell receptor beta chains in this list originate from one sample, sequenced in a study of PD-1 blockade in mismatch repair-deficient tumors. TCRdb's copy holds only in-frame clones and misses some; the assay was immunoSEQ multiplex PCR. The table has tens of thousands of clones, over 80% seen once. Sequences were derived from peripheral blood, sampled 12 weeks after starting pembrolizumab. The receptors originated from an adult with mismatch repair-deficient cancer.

The CDR3 region has the DNA TGTGCCAGTAGTACCCAAAGACTAGCGGGAGTCGGTGAGCAGTACTTC. This gives the protein CASSTQRLAGVGEQYF. The J gene is TRBJ2-7, the V gene TRBV19; 12 bases fit TRBD2. The CDR3 has 16 residues. V was pared by 4 bases and J by 7 bases, with 11 bases of the junction left unmatched. Germline V gene data show CDR1 as LNHDA and CDR2 as SQIVND (reference sequence).

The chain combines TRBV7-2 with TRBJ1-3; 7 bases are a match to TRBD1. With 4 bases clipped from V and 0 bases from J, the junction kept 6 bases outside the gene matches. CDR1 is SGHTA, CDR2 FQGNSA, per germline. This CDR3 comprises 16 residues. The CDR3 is CASSWGDRFSGNTIYF. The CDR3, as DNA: TGTGCCAGCAGCTGGGGGGACAGATTCTCTGGAAACACCATATATTTT. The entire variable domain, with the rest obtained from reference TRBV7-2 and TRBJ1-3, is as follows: GAGVSQSPSNKVTEKGKDVELRCDPISGHTALYWYRQSLGQGLEFLIYFQGNSAPDKSGLPSDRFSAERTGGSVSTLTIQRTQQEDSAVYLCASSWGDRFSGNTIYFGEGSWLTVV.

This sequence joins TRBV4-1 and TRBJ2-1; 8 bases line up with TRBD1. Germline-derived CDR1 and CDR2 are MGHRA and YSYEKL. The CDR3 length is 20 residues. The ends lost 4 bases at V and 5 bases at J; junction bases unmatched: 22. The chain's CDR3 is CASSPPGGTGHVVVHNEQFF. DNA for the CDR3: TGCGCCAGCAGCCCCCCAGGGGGCACAGGGCACGTCGTAGTCCACAATGAGCAGTTCTTC.

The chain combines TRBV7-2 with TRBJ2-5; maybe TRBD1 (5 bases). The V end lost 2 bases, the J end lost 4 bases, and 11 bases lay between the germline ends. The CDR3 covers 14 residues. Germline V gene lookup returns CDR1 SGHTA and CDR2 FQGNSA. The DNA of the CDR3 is TGTGCCAGCAGCTTACCGACAGAAGGAGAGACCCAGTACTTC. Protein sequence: CASSLPTEGETQYF.